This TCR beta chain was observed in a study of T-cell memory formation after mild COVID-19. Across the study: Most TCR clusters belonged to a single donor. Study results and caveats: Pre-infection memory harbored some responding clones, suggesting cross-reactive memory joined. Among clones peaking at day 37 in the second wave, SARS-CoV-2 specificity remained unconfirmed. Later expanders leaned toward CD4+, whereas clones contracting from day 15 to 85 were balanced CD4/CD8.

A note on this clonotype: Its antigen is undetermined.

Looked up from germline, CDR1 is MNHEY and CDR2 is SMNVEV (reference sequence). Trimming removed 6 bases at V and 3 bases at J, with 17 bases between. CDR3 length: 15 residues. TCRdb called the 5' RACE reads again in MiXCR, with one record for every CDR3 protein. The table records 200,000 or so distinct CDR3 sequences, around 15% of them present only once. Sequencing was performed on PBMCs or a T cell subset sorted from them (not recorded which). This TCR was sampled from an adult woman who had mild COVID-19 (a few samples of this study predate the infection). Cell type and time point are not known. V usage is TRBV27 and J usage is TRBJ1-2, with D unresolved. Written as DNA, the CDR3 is TGTGCCAGCAGCTCACTAGGCGGCGGGCACTATGGCTACACCTTC. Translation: CASSSLGGGHYGYTF.